The 22 T cell receptor beta chains below all came from one sample that was sequenced in a study of cytomegalovirus exposure and HLA in healthy donors. Data came from immunoSEQ multiplex PCR; TCRdb stores just in-frame clones and leaves some out. Among some 70,000 clones listed, 85% were seen once. Material for sequencing was PBMCs. These receptors were obtained from a man between 25 and 39 years old in good health and CMV-seronegative.

The chain is built from TRBV5-8 and TRBJ2-7, with 12 bases fitting TRBD2. V shed 3 bases and J 10 bases; nucleotides not matched to a gene: 8. Germline V CDR1 and CDR2: SGHTS, YDEGEE. The CDR3 length is 14 residues. CDR3 sequence (DNA): TGTGCCAGCAGCTCGGGAACTAGCGGGGGGAGACAGTACTTC. Residues: CASSSGTSGGRQYF.

This chain uses TRBV6-5 with TRBJ2-6; 7 bases agree with TRBD1. Germline CDR1 MNHEY, CDR2 SVGAGI. V gave up 0 bases and J gave up 2 bases; unmatched junction bases: 1. The CDR3 spans 16 residues. The CDR3: CASSYSGQTGANVLTF. In DNA, the CDR3 is TGTGCCAGCAGTTACTCGGGACAGACTGGGGCCAACGTCCTGACTTTC.

The genes are TRBV19 and TRBJ2-3, with a tentative D call TRBD2 (6 bases). The length of the CDR3 is 14 residues. Germline assignment: CDR1 LNHDA and CDR2 SQIVND (reference sequence). Deletions cut 5 bases from V and 2 bases from J, with 11 bases between. CDR3 bases: TGTGCCAGTAGTGCCGGGACTTACACAGATACGCAGTATTTT. Protein sequence: CASSAGTYTDTQYF.

The genes are TRBV4-3 and TRBJ1-3; tentative D call: TRBD1 (6 bases). Germline V gene lookup returns CDR1 LGHNA and CDR2 YSLEER. This CDR3 spans 16 amino acids. V gave up 7 bases and J gave up 0 bases, with 16 bases separating them. The CDR3 sequence is CASNLGAHDSGNTIYF. CDR3 DNA: TGCGCCAGCAATCTGGGGGCCCATGACTCTGGAAACACCATATATTTT.

The chain is built from TRBV18 and TRBJ1-6, with D possibly being TRBD1 (6 bases). Per the germline V gene, CDR1 is KGHSH and CDR2 is LQKENI. The CDR3 is 17 residues long. The ends were cut back, 2 bases at V and 3 bases at J, with 14 bases in the middle. CDR3 in DNA: TGTGCCAGCTCACCATACAGGGATAATATCTATAATTCACCCCTCCACTTT. As protein: CASSPYRDNIYNSPLHF.

Here the CDR3 DNA reads TGCGCCAGCAGCCAAGATACCCCTCAGCACCCTCGGAGCTCTGGAAACACCATATATTTT. Translated: CASSQDTPQHPRSSGNTIYF. This rearrangement joins TRBV4-3 to TRBJ1-3; D uncertain. Trimming removed 0 bases at V and 0 bases at J, with 21 bases between. This CDR3 comprises 20 residues. Germline CDR1 LGHNA, CDR2 YSLEER.

This chain links TRBV7-6 with TRBJ1-5; 8 positions agree with TRBD1. CDR1 SGHVS and CDR2 FNYEAQ come from the germline V gene. CDR3 length: 15 residues. J was trimmed by 4 bases and V by 1 base; bases with no gene match: 3. The chain's CDR3 is CASSLGQGANQPQHF. As DNA, the CDR3 is TGTGCCAGCAGCTTAGGGCAGGGGGCTAATCAGCCCCAGCATTTT. The full variable domain, with the rest looked up from reference TRBV7-6 and TRBJ1-5, is GAGVSQSPRYKVTKRGQDVALRCDPISGHVSLYWYRQALGQGPEFLTYFNYEAQQDKSGLPNDRFSAERPEGSISTLTIQRTEQRDSAMYRCASSLGQGANQPQHFGDGTRLSIL.

This clone appeared once. The gene calls are TRBV4-1 and TRBJ2-7; 7 bases align to TRBD1. Germline V gives CDR1 MGHRA, CDR2 YSYEKL. The CDR3 length is 14 residues. J was trimmed by 5 bases and V by 4 bases; bases with no gene match: 8. The CDR3 region has the DNA TGCGCCAGCAGCCCCCCCACAGGGGTCCACGAGCAGTACTTC. Translated, it gives CASSPPTGVHEQYF.

The gene calls are TRBV4-2 and TRBJ1-5; TRBD1 might be the D (5 bases). The V gene lost 0 bases and the J gene lost 5 bases, with 11 bases spanning the gap. Germline V gives CDR1 LGHNA, CDR2 YNFKEQ. The CDR3 loop spans 15 amino acids. Written as DNA, the CDR3 is TGTGCCAGCAGCCAAGAAGTAGACAGCTATCAGCCCCAGCATTTT. It codes for CASSQEVDSYQPQHF.

With regard to this clone: Germline is not matched at one junction end, which may reflect a read error. The chain links TRBV5-6 to TRBJ1-5, with D possibly matching TRBD1 (5 bases). CDR3 length: 16 amino acids. The germline V gene has CDR1 SGHDT and CDR2 YYEEEE. CDR3 DNA: TGTGCCAGCAGATTGGCAGGGTCGGGTAGCAATCAGCCCCAGCATTTT. Its protein is CASRLAGSGSNQPQHF.

CDR3 region: CASSLFLMSEQFF. The CDR3 DNA is TGTGCCAGCAGCTTGTTCCTTATGAGTGAGCAGTTCTTC. V gene TRBV7-3 combines with J gene TRBJ2-1, with D hard to call. This CDR3 is 13 amino acids long. The germline V gene has CDR1 SGHTA and CDR2 FQGTGA. The V end lost 3 bases, the J end lost 9 bases, and 12 bases lay between the germline ends. The complete variable domain, with remaining parts taken from reference TRBV7-3 and TRBJ2-1, reads GAGVSQTPSNKVTEKGKYVELRCDPISGHTALYWYRQSLGQGPEFLIYFQGTGAADDSGLPNDRFFAVRPEGSVSTLKIQRTERGDSAVYLCASSLFLMSEQFFGPGTRLTVL.

This clone was picked up a small number of times. V and J are TRBV28 and TRBJ1-2; 8 bases are shared with TRBD1. With 10 bases clipped from V and 7 bases from J, the junction kept 11 bases outside the gene matches. In germline, CDR1 is MDHEN, CDR2 SYDVKM. The CDR3 sequence is 13 residues long. CDR3 in amino acids: CATTGGPLLGYTF. The CDR3 DNA is TGTGCCACCACAGGGGGACCCTTACTTGGCTACACCTTC.

Worth noting for this clone: Other nucleotide sequences from this sample produce the same CDR3. The V gene is TRBV28, the J gene TRBJ2-7, with D perhaps TRBD2 (6 bases). Germline V CDR1 and CDR2: MDHEN, SYDVKM. V lost 3 bases and J 1 base, leaving 7 bases between the germline ends. The CDR3 consists of 13 residues. The CDR3 DNA is TGTGCCAGCAGTTTGGGGACTTCCTACGAGCAGTACTTC. This sequence encodes CASSLGTSYEQYF.

The chain links TRBV11-1 to TRBJ1-6, with 7 bases lining up with TRBD1. Germline V gene lookup returns CDR1 SGHAT and CDR2 FQDESV (reference sequence). This CDR3 spans 16 amino acids. Trimming cost V 1 base and J 6 bases; bases outside gene matches: 6. CDR3 nucleotides: TGTGCCAGCAGCTTAGACGGCAACAGGGGTAATTCACCCCTCCACTTT. Amino acids: CASSLDGNRGNSPLHF. Full variable domain (missing parts from reference TRBV11-1 and TRBJ1-6): EAEVAQSPRYKITEKSQAVAFWCDPISGHATLYWYRQILGQGPELLVQFQDESVVDDSQLPKDRFSAERLKGVDSTLKIQPAELGDSAMYLCASSLDGNRGNSPLHFGNGTRLTVT.

The chain joins TRBV14 to TRBJ2-1; 12 bases map to TRBD2. CDR3 length: 15 residues. With 4 bases clipped from V and 9 bases from J, the junction kept 7 bases outside the gene matches. Germline values: CDR1 SGHDN, CDR2 FVKESK. CDR3 residues: CASSLLAGGQSEQFF. The CDR3 DNA reads TGTGCCAGCAGCCTTCTAGCGGGGGGGCAGAGTGAGCAGTTCTTC.

V is TRBV5-4 and J is TRBJ2-7; D ambiguous. Per germline, CDR1 SGHNT and CDR2 YYREEE (reference sequence). This CDR3 comprises 14 residues. V lost 0 bases and J 2 bases, leaving 9 bases between the germline ends. CDR3 protein: CASSLGGLAYEQYV. The CDR3 DNA follows: TGTGCCAGCAGCTTGGGAGGCTTAGCCTACGAGCAGTACGTC.

The chain is built from TRBV7-2 and TRBJ2-5; tentatively, D is TRBD1 (5 bases). Trimming stripped 5 bases from V and 1 base from J, with 8 bases between. This CDR3 is 13 amino acids long. CDR1 is SGHTA and CDR2 is FQGNSA in the germline V gene. In nucleotides, the CDR3 is TGTGCCAGCAGCAAGACAGTCCAAGAGACCCAGTACTTC. This sequence encodes CASSKTVQETQYF. Variable domain in full (rest from reference TRBV7-2 and TRBJ2-5): GAGVSQSPSNKVTEKGKDVELRCDPISGHTALYWYRQSLGQGLEFLIYFQGNSAPDKSGLPSDRFSAERTGGSVSTLTIQRTQQEDSAVYLCASSKTVQETQYFGPGTRLLVL.

The chain uses TRBV18 and TRBJ1-2; no firm D call. The CDR3 loop spans 14 amino acids. Germline loops: CDR1 KGHSH, CDR2 LQKENI. Trimming removed 3 bases at V and 4 bases at J, with 12 bases between. The CDR3, as DNA: TGTGCCAGCTCACCTGGCCAGCGTGGCTATGGCTACACCTTC. Protein product: CASSPGQRGYGYTF.

The chain links TRBV27 to TRBJ2-1, with D possibly matching TRBD1 (6 bases). Trimming took off 3 bases at V and 7 bases at J, with 22 bases between the two ends. This CDR3 contains 17 residues. Germline values: CDR1 MNHEY, CDR2 SMNVEV (reference sequence). CDR3 in amino acids: CASSFTLRGPLGNEQFF. CDR3 nucleotide sequence: TGTGCCAGCAGTTTCACCCTCAGGGGACCCCTCGGGAATGAGCAGTTCTTC.

The rearrangement joins TRBV7-3 to TRBJ2-7, with TRBD2 as a possible D gene (5 bases). The germline V gene encodes CDR1 SGHTA and CDR2 FQGTGA. The CDR3 spans 13 residues. The V end was cut by 5 bases, the J end by 5 bases, with 13 bases between. The CDR3 sequence: CASSTSGTNEQYF. Here the CDR3 DNA reads TGTGCCAGCAGCACCAGCGGCACCAACGAGCAGTACTTC.

This rearrangement joins TRBV29-1 to TRBJ2-3; TRBD2 aligns across 13 bases. The CDR3 spans 14 residues. Germline assignment: CDR1 SQVTM and CDR2 ANQGSEA. Trimming removed 7 bases from V and 5 bases from J; junction bases left unmatched: 6. The CDR3 DNA reads as TGCAGCGGTGGACTAGCGGGGGCTGGAGATACGCAGTATTTT. It encodes CSGGLAGAGDTQYF.

The V and J genes are TRBV2 and TRBJ2-7; 7 bases map to TRBD2. J was trimmed by 2 bases and V by 9 bases; bases with no gene match: 13. The CDR3 extends over 15 amino acids. Germline V gives CDR1 SNHLY, CDR2 FYNNEI. The CDR3 region has the DNA TGTGCCAGGAAGGGGAGGGCGCAGTCAACCTACGAGCAGTACTTC. This sequence encodes CARKGRAQSTYEQYF.